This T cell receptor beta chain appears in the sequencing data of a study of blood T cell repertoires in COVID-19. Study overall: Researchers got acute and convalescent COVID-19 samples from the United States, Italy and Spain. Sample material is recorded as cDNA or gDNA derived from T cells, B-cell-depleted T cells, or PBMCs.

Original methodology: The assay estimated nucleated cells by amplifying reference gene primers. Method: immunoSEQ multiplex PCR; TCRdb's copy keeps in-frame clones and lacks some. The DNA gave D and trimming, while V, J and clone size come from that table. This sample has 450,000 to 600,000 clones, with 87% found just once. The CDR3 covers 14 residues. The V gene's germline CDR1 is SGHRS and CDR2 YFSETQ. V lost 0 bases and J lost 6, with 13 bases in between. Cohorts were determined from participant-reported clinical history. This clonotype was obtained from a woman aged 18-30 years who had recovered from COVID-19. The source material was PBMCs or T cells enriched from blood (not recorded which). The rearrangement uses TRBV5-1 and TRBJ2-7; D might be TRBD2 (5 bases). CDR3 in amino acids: CASSLATGGGEQYF. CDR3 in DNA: TGCGCCAGCAGCTTGGCCACGGGTGGAGGCGAGCAGTACTTC.